These 12 T cell receptor beta chains came from one sample sequenced in a study of blood T cell repertoires in COVID-19. TCRdb keeps only in-frame clones here, not all; method: immunoSEQ multiplex PCR. The profile covers 120,000 to 150,000 clones, with under 90% appearing a single time and roughly 8.3% taken by the ten largest. The sequenced sample consisted of peripheral blood. Source of these receptors: a woman of 80 years or more in a cohort sampled during active or convalescent COVID-19.

The V call is TRBV18, the J call TRBJ2-6, with D perhaps TRBD1 (6 bases). The CDR3 is 18 residues long. V lost 3 bases, J lost 1 base, and 16 bases lay in between. Germline CDR1 is KGHSH and CDR2 is LQKENI. CDR3 sequence: CASSPQGPVWSGANVLTF. CDR3 nucleotides: TGTGCCAGCTCACCTCAGGGGCCTGTTTGGTCTGGGGCCAACGTCCTGACTTTC.

This chain joins TRBV2 and TRBJ1-4; TRBD1 agrees at 7 bases. CDR1 is SNHLY and CDR2 is FYNNEI in the germline V gene. Unmatched junction bases numbered 3, after V lost 6 bases and J lost 2 bases. There are 14 residues in the CDR3. The CDR3 sequence: CASRQGPTNEKLFF. The CDR3 coding sequence is TGTGCCAGCAGACAGGGGCCGACTAATGAAAAACTGTTTTTT.

The chain recombines TRBV11-2 with TRBJ2-7, with D uncertain. Trimming took off 1 base at V and 3 bases at J, with 7 bases between the two ends. Per germline, CDR1 SGHAT and CDR2 FQNNGV. This CDR3 region has 13 residues. CDR3 residues: CASSLVGGYEQYV. The DNA of the CDR3 is TGTGCCAGCAGCTTAGTTGGCGGCTACGAGCAGTACGTC.

The chain joins TRBV5-1 to TRBJ2-1; possibly TRBD2 for D (6 bases). Trimming took off 1 base at V and 11 bases at J, with 10 bases between the two ends. This CDR3 is 12 amino acids long. The germline V gene has CDR1 SGHRS and CDR2 YFSETQ. The CDR3 DNA reads TGCGCCAGCAGCTTGAACGGGGGACAGCAGTTCTTC. Translation: CASSLNGGQQFF.

This clone came up a few times. V is TRBV7-9 and J is TRBJ1-5; D not resolved. V was clipped by 5 bases and J by 4 bases, with 6 bases between them. This CDR3 comprises 12 residues. Germline V lookup: CDR1 SEHNR, CDR2 FQNEAQ (reference sequence). CDR3 residues: CASSPTNQPQHF. Written as DNA, the CDR3 is TGTGCCAGCAGCCCAACTAATCAGCCCCAGCATTTT.

This sequence joins TRBV19 and TRBJ1-5, with 7 bases identical to TRBD1. CDR3 length: 15 residues. J lost 5 bases, V lost 2 bases, and 6 bases had no gene match. Germline V gene lookup returns CDR1 LNHDA and CDR2 SQIVND (reference sequence). The CDR3 DNA sequence: TGTGCCAGTAGTATACCGACAGGGTGGGATCAGCCCCAGCATTTT. Protein product: CASSIPTGWDQPQHF.

The rearrangement links TRBV5-1 to TRBJ2-5, with TRBD2 as a possible D gene (6 bases). The CDR3 extends over 13 amino acids. Germline CDR1 SGHRS, CDR2 YFSETQ. V shed 0 bases and J shed 5 bases, with 8 bases lying between them. The CDR3 sequence: CASSLEGRETQYF. The CDR3 DNA reads as TGCGCCAGCAGCTTGGAGGGGAGGGAGACCCAGTACTTC. Together with reference TRBV5-1 and TRBJ2-5, the CDR3 gives the full variable domain: KAGVTQTPRYLIKTRGQQVTLSCSPISGHRSVSWYQQTPGQGLQFLFEYFSETQRNKGNFPGRFSGRQFSNSRSEMNVSTLELGDSALYLCASSLEGRETQYFGPGTRLLVL.

The chain uses TRBV29-1 and TRBJ1-1, with 7 bases lining up with TRBD1. V gave up 7 bases and J gave up 3 bases; unmatched junction bases: 8. The CDR3 consists of 13 residues. Germline V lookup: CDR1 SQVTM, CDR2 ANQGSEA. CDR3 loop: CSADRVRDTEAFF. Here the CDR3 DNA reads TGCAGCGCCGACAGGGTACGAGACACTGAAGCTTTCTTT.

The genes are TRBV24-1 and TRBJ1-1, with TRBD1 identical over 7 bases. This CDR3 has 13 amino acids. Germline CDR1 KGHDR, CDR2 SFDVKD. V was pared by 9 bases and J by 6 bases, with 9 bases of the junction left unmatched. The CDR3: CATQGQWGAEAFF. The CDR3 DNA reads TGTGCCACCCAGGGACAGTGGGGCGCTGAAGCTTTCTTT.

V gene TRBV29-1 combines with J gene TRBJ2-7; 7 positions agree with TRBD1. The CDR3 extends over 12 amino acids. In germline, CDR1 is SQVTM, CDR2 ANQGSEA. Germline trimming cut 6 bases from V and 3 bases from J; bases unmatched to any gene: 5. The CDR3 bases are TGCAGCGTCCGGGACAGTATCTACGAGCAGTACTTC. Encoded protein: CSVRDSIYEQYF.

The genes are TRBV10-3 and TRBJ2-6; tentative D call: TRBD2 (6 bases). The CDR3 is 18 amino acids. Germline CDR1 reads ENHRY; CDR2 reads SYGVKD. The V end lost 10 bases, the J end lost 0 bases, and 22 bases lay between the germline ends. The DNA of the CDR3 is TGTGCCAGTGGGGAACGGGACTTAGCCACCTCTGGGGCCAACGTCCTGACTTTC. It specifies CASGERDLATSGANVLTF.

The V call is TRBV5-1, the J call TRBJ1-2; 7 bases align to TRBD1. Germline V lookup: CDR1 SGHRS, CDR2 YFSETQ. The CDR3 spans 13 residues. Losses at the gene ends were 2 bases for V and 8 bases for J; bases not matched to a gene: 6. The CDR3 sequence is CASSFTPGQGYTF. As DNA, the CDR3 is TGCGCCAGCAGCTTCACCCCGGGACAGGGCTACACCTTC.